This T cell receptor beta chain was retrieved from a study of tumor and adjacent non-tumor tissue in lung cancer. Looking at the study overall: Patients comprised about eleven adenocarcinoma, a couple of squamous cell carcinoma and 1 small cell lung cancer.

This sample's RNA came from whole unsorted tissue. As for this clonotype: What it binds is unknown. One end of the junction is discordant with germline, which a read error may explain.

General study points: TCR diversity was significantly greater in tumor than normal lung tissue. In normal lung, the top 100 clones were significantly more dominant than in tumor. Tumor TCR diversity, when higher, was linked to shorter survival.

A modified ARM-PCR protocol with three rounds of nested PCR amplified TCRbeta. Each CDR3 protein is one row after TCRdb ran MiXCR on the multiplex PCR reads. The data show approximately 130,000 distinct CDR3 sequences, 66% seen once. The receptor's source is a young man with non-small cell lung cancer. The sequenced sample consisted of lung tumor tissue.

Written as DNA, the CDR3 is TGTGGCAGCAGCACAGGGGGGAGGGTCTCTGGGGTCAACGTCCTGACTTTC. Amino acid sequence: CGSSTGGRVSGVNVLTF. The V call is TRBV6-5, the J call TRBJ2-6; maybe TRBD1 (8 bases). There are 17 residues in the CDR3. The germline V gene has CDR1 MNHEY and CDR2 SVGAGI.